This is a list of T cell receptor beta chains from one sample in a study of blood T cell repertoires in COVID-19. The data were produced by immunoSEQ multiplex PCR, yet TCRdb's version contains in-frame clones alone and is incomplete. The table lists about 200,000 clones, about 85% of them singletons. The sequencing sample was made of peripheral blood. The receptors originated from a woman aged 80 or over with acute or convalescent COVID-19. Both conserved end residues are part of each CDR3. D genes are given only for firm matches. Expanded clones are given a class, and other clones once, few, many or no size at all.

size: .; D: .; V: TRBV7-9; J: TRBJ2-5; DNA: TGTGCCAGCAGCCCTAGAAGATCTAAAGAGACCCAGTACTTC; CDR3: CASSPRRSKETQYF
size: .; D: .; V: TRBV19; J: TRBJ1-4; DNA: TGTGCCAGTAGTATCGGCGGAATCGGCGAAAAACTGTTTTTT; CDR3: CASSIGGIGEKLFF
size: .; D: TRBD1; V: TRBV5-1; J: TRBJ2-1; DNA: TGCGCCAGCAGCGCCGACAGGGTTAGCTCCTACAATGAGCAGTTCTTC; CDR3: CASSADRVSSYNEQFF
size: .; D: .; V: TRBV2; J: TRBJ1-1; DNA: TGTGCCAGCAGTCAGGACATGAACACTGAAGCTTTCTTT; CDR3: CASSQDMNTEAFF
size: once; D: .; V: TRBV10-2; J: TRBJ2-7; DNA: TGCGCCAGCAGTGAGTCGGGCAGGGGCCCCAGGCAAGGCTACGAGCAGTACTTC; CDR3: CASSESGRGPRQGYEQYF
size: .; D: .; V: TRBV30; J: TRBJ1-3; DNA: TGTGCCTGGAAACAGGGTGGAGGAAACACCATATATTTT; CDR3: CAWKQGGGNTIYF
size: .; D: .; V: TRBV11-3; J: TRBJ2-1; DNA: TGTGCCAGCAGCTTGGGACTGGGCGGGGATGAGCAGTTCTTC; CDR3: CASSLGLGGDEQFF
size: .; D: TRBD1; V: TRBV28; J: TRBJ1-4; DNA: TGTGCCAGCCTTTCTCAGGGGGCGGAAGCTAATGAAAAACTGTTTTTT; CDR3: CASLSQGAEANEKLFF
size: .; D: TRBD1; V: TRBV19; J: TRBJ2-7; DNA: TGTGCCAGTAGTATTGGGGACAGGAGACTTCCCTACGAGCAGTACTTC; CDR3: CASSIGDRRLPYEQYF
size: .; D: .; V: TRBV5-1; J: TRBJ2-6; DNA: TGCGCCAGCAGCTTCTTCCTCTCTGGGGCCAACGTCCTGACTTTC; CDR3: CASSFFLSGANVLTF
size: .; D: TRBD1; V: TRBV5-6; J: TRBJ1-4; DNA: TGTGCCAGCAGCTTGAGACAGGGGGCTAATGAAAAACTGTTTTTT; CDR3: CASSLRQGANEKLFF
size: .; D: .; V: TRBV3-1/TRBV3-2; J: TRBJ1-5; DNA: TGTGCCAGCAGCCAAGCTTATAGCAATCAGCCCCAGCATTTT; CDR3: CASSQAYSNQPQHF
size: .; D: .; V: TRBV7-9; J: TRBJ2-7; DNA: TGTGCCAGCAGCCCACCTAGCAGGCCATACGAGCAGTACTTC; CDR3: CASSPPSRPYEQYF
size: .; D: .; V: TRBV5-6; J: TRBJ1-2; DNA: TGTGCCAGCAGCTCGTTTGCGGGCGGCTACACCTTC; CDR3: CASSSFAGGYTF
size: .; D: .; V: TRBV19; J: TRBJ1-5; DNA: TGTGCCAGTAGCTACAGGGTAGCAGGCAATCAGCCCCAGCATTTT; CDR3: CASSYRVAGNQPQHF
size: .; D: TRBD2; V: TRBV11-3; J: TRBJ2-1; DNA: TGTGCCAGCAGCTCTCTAGCGGGGCCCTACAATGAGCAGTTCTTC; CDR3: CASSSLAGPYNEQFF
size: .; D: .; V: TRBV19; J: TRBJ2-7; DNA: TGTGCCAGTAGTAACCGGGACAAGAACGAGCAGTACTTC; CDR3: CASSNRDKNEQYF
size: many; D: .; V: TRBV27; J: TRBJ1-2; DNA: TGTGCCAGCAGTTCATACAGGGTACCGGGCTACACCTTC; CDR3: CASSSYRVPGYTF
size: .; D: TRBD2; V: TRBV4-3; J: TRBJ2-1; DNA: TGCGCCAGCAGCCAATGGGGGACTAGCGGAGGGGGCTACAATGAGCAGTTCTTC; CDR3: CASSQWGTSGGGYNEQFF
size: .; D: .; V: TRBV7-2; J: TRBJ1-2; DNA: TGTGCCAGCAGCTTAGACTGGAGTGCTTATGGCTACACCTTC; CDR3: CASSLDWSAYGYTF
size: many; D: TRBD1; V: TRBV27; J: TRBJ2-7; DNA: TGTGCCAGCAGTGCCACAGGGGTCGAGCAGTACTTC; CDR3: CASSATGVEQYF
size: .; D: .; V: TRBV6-2/TRBV6-3; J: TRBJ2-7; DNA: TGTGCCAGCAGTCAACTACTAGGGTACGAGCAGTACTTC; CDR3: CASSQLLGYEQYF
size: .; D: .; V: TRBV19; J: TRBJ2-7; DNA: TGTGCCAGTAGCCCAATAACAGGGACGATCTACGAGCAGTACTTC; CDR3: CASSPITGTIYEQYF
size: .; D: TRBD2; V: TRBV5-1; J: TRBJ2-1; DNA: TGCGCCAGCAGGCCGCGGGAGACTTTCAATGAGCAGTTCTTC; CDR3: CASRPRETFNEQFF
size: .; D: TRBD1; V: TRBV14; J: TRBJ1-2; DNA: TGTGCCAGCAGCCATTATTCGGACAGGGTATATGGCTACACCTTC; CDR3: CASSHYSDRVYGYTF
size: .; D: TRBD2; V: TRBV12-5; J: TRBJ2-1; DNA: TGTGCTAGTGGTATAGGGACTAGCAGAGACCGGCAGTTCTTC; CDR3: CASGIGTSRDRQFF
size: .; D: .; V: TRBV30; J: TRBJ1-4; DNA: TGTGCCTGGAGTGCCGACGGGACACACGAAAAACTGTTTTTT; CDR3: CAWSADGTHEKLFF
size: .; D: TRBD2; V: TRBV9; J: TRBJ2-1; DNA: TGTGCCAGCAGCGCGGGGACTAGCTGGTCCAATGAGCAGTTCTTC; CDR3: CASSAGTSWSNEQFF
size: .; D: .; V: TRBV5-1; J: TRBJ2-3; DNA: TGCGCCAGCAGCTTGCACAGGGCAGATACGCAGTATTTT; CDR3: CASSLHRADTQYF